The 29 T cell receptor beta chains below all came from one sample that was sequenced in a study of blood T cell repertoires in COVID-19 (dated by TCRdb to the early 2020s). Library preparation used the immunoSEQ multiplex PCR assay. TCRdb mirrors the immuneACCESS table, restricted to in-frame sequences. Some clones are absent from its copies; in checked studies, under half trace to an unresolved V gene, and the reason for the others is unknown. The sample table shows fewer than 70,000 clones, and 85% to 95% are seen once. Around 4.3% of the sample is held by the ten biggest clonotypes. Sequenced sample: peripheral blood. These receptors came from a man in his fifties or sixties with active COVID-19.

This clone was detected once. The chain has TRBV2 and TRBJ2-1, with 12 positions matching TRBD2. This CDR3 comprises 16 residues. Looked up from germline, CDR1 is SNHLY and CDR2 is FYNNEI. V was pared by 5 bases and J by 6 bases, with 8 bases of the junction left unmatched. CDR3 DNA: TGTGCCAGCAGTAGACTAGCGGGAGAGGGGGGCAATGAGCAGTTCTTC. It specifies CASSRLAGEGGNEQFF.

The chain recombines TRBV4-1 with TRBJ2-7; 8 bases agree with TRBD1. V trimming: 4 bases; J trimming: 3 bases; junction bases outside the gene matches: 5. Germline CDR1 reads MGHRA; CDR2 reads YSYEKL. The CDR3 loop spans 14 amino acids. CDR3 region: CASSPGQAFYEQYF. The CDR3 nucleotides are TGCGCCAGCAGCCCGGGACAGGCTTTCTACGAGCAGTACTTC.

The rearrangement joins TRBV6-6 to TRBJ2-1; TRBD1 matches 8 bases. The V segment lost 6 bases and the J segment 1 base; nucleotides outside the gene matches: 5. From germline, CDR1 is MNHNY and CDR2 SVGAGI (reference sequence). This CDR3 is built from 15 residues. The CDR3 bases are TGTGCCAGCAGAACGACAGGGGTGTCCTACAATGAGCAGTTCTTC. This encodes CASRTTGVSYNEQFF.

V usage is TRBV4-1 and J usage is TRBJ1-5, with TRBD1 as a possible D gene (6 bases). Trimming pared 5 bases from V and 5 bases from J, leaving 10 bases between. CDR3 length: 13 amino acids. Germline CDR1 MGHRA, CDR2 YSYEKL. CDR3 in amino acids: CASSFNRDQPQHF. The CDR3 nucleotides are TGCGCCAGCAGCTTTAACAGGGATCAGCCCCAGCATTTT.

The rearrangement uses TRBV28 and TRBJ1-1; no firm D call. Trimming cost V 7 bases and J 1 base, with 16 bases left between them. Germline CDR1 reads MDHEN; CDR2 reads SYDVKM. The CDR3 length is 15 residues. In DNA, the CDR3 is TGTGCCAGCACTCCTCCCCCCGGTACGAACACTGAAGCTTTCTTT. It is translated as CASTPPPGTNTEAFF.

The genes are TRBV18 and TRBJ1-2, with 10 positions matching TRBD1. V lost 3 bases, J lost 6 bases, and 1 base stayed unmatched. This CDR3 has 13 amino acids. The germline gives CDR1 KGHSH, CDR2 LQKENI. CDR3 nucleotide sequence: TGTGCCAGCTCACCGACAGGGGGCCATGGCTACACCTTC. Amino acid sequence: CASSPTGGHGYTF.

This CDR3 is CASSPPSGKGADTQYF. CDR3 sequence (DNA): TGTGCCAGCAGTCCACCTAGCGGAAAGGGGGCAGATACGCAGTATTTT. This chain connects TRBV28 to TRBJ2-3; a weak D match, TRBD2 (7 bases). The CDR3 length is 16 residues. The germline CDR1 and CDR2 sequences are MDHEN and SYDVKM. Trimming took 5 bases from V and 4 from J, leaving 19 bases between them.

The chain links TRBV28 to TRBJ1-5; D possibly corresponds to TRBD1 (6 bases). In germline, CDR1 is MDHEN, CDR2 SYDVKM. V was shortened by 2 bases and J by 6 bases, with 8 bases between the two germline ends. The length of the CDR3 is 13 residues. CDR3 in amino acids: CASSLRGGQPQHF. CDR3 in DNA: TGTGCCAGCAGTTTAAGAGGGGGTCAGCCCCAGCATTTT.

The chain combines TRBV4-2 with TRBJ2-2; D not certain. Per germline, CDR1 LGHNA and CDR2 YNFKEQ. There are 16 residues in the CDR3. Trimming stripped 4 bases from V and 0 bases from J, with 12 bases between. The CDR3 DNA reads TGTGCCAGCAGCCCTTTAGAGGCTTCGAACACCGGGGAGCTGTTTTTT. It encodes CASSPLEASNTGELFF.

This chain links TRBV27 with TRBJ1-5; weak D call: TRBD1 (5 bases). The CDR3 spans 17 residues. V dropped 5 bases and J dropped 0 bases, with 17 bases sitting between them. Germline-derived CDR1 and CDR2 are MNHEY and SMNVEV (reference sequence). CDR3 in DNA: TGTGCCAGCAGTAGGGGAGGGAAGGGGATTAGCAATCAGCCCCAGCATTTT. Encoded protein: CASSRGGKGISNQPQHF.

This clone was seen once. The V call is TRBV7-6, the J call TRBJ2-3, with D uncertain. This CDR3 contains 17 residues. CDR1 and CDR2 from the germline V gene are SGHVS and FNYEAQ. The ends were cut back, 5 bases at V and 0 bases at J, with 18 bases in the middle. This CDR3 reads CASSPGRAISSTDTQYF. CDR3 coding DNA: TGTGCCAGCAGCCCTGGTCGTGCGATCTCTAGCACAGATACGCAGTATTTT.

The V call is TRBV28, the J call TRBJ2-2; D may be TRBD2 (5 bases). V was shortened by 4 bases and J by 5 bases, with 14 bases between the two germline ends. Germline loops: CDR1 MDHEN, CDR2 SYDVKM. The CDR3 contains 15 residues. The CDR3 nucleotides are TGTGCCAGCAGTTCCGGGAAGCGCCAAACCGGGGAGCTGTTTTTT. It translates to CASSSGKRQTGELFF.

The chain has TRBV5-1 and TRBJ2-1, with a possible D match to TRBD2 (5 bases). The V gene's germline CDR1 is SGHRS and CDR2 YFSETQ. The CDR3 is made up of 15 amino acids. The V gene lost 0 bases and the J gene lost 5 bases, with 12 bases spanning the gap. CDR3 in amino acids: CASSLGPTRNNEQFF. For the CDR3, the DNA is TGCGCCAGCAGCTTGGGGCCAACTAGGAACAATGAGCAGTTCTTC. The full variable domain, rest sourced from reference TRBV5-1 and TRBJ2-1, is KAGVTQTPRYLIKTRGQQVTLSCSPISGHRSVSWYQQTPGQGLQFLFEYFSETQRNKGNFPGRFSGRQFSNSRSEMNVSTLELGDSALYLCASSLGPTRNNEQFFGPGTRLTVL.

The chain employs TRBV9 and TRBJ2-1; D unresolved. The V end lost 0 bases, the J end lost 9 bases, and 4 bases lay between the germline ends. CDR3 length equals 11 residues. Germline-derived CDR1 and CDR2 are SGDLS and YYNGEE. CDR3 protein: CASSVGAEQFF. In DNA form, the CDR3 reads TGTGCCAGCAGCGTAGGGGCTGAGCAGTTCTTC.

The rearrangement uses TRBV28 and TRBJ1-1; D is uncertain. CDR3 length: 12 residues. Trimming took off 3 bases at V and 5 bases at J, with 7 bases between the two ends. Germline loops: CDR1 MDHEN, CDR2 SYDVKM. The CDR3 nucleotides are TGTGCCAGCAGTTTGCCCGGGACTGAAGCTTTCTTT. Translated: CASSLPGTEAFF.

The CDR3 region has the DNA TGCGCCAGCAGCTTGGCCACTAGCGGGAGCGGAGTTGAGCAGTTCTTC. Amino acids: CASSLATSGSGVEQFF. The gene calls are TRBV5-1 and TRBJ2-1; 11 bases fit TRBD2. The V gene end was trimmed by 0 bases and the J gene end by 9 bases; junction bases not matched to a gene: 8. The CDR3 runs 16 residues. The V gene's germline CDR1 is SGHRS and CDR2 YFSETQ.

The gene calls are TRBV6-6 and TRBJ2-2; D perhaps matches TRBD1 (6 bases). Germline CDR1 reads MNHNY; CDR2 reads SVGAGI (reference sequence). V shed 8 bases and J shed 0 bases, with 16 bases lying between them. CDR3 length equals 16 residues. CDR3 loop: CASLPGAGPNTGELFF. CDR3 DNA sequence: TGTGCCAGCCTCCCAGGGGCAGGACCGAACACCGGGGAGCTGTTTTTT.

This chain links TRBV5-4 with TRBJ2-3, with TRBD2 identical over 7 bases. The CDR3 is 15 amino acids. V was pared by 3 bases and J by 5 bases, with 9 bases of the junction left unmatched. Per germline, CDR1 SGHNT and CDR2 YYREEE (reference sequence). The CDR3 DNA reads as TGTGCCAGCAGCTCTGTGGGGGGGGTGGAAGATACGCAGTATTTT. Its protein product is CASSSVGGVEDTQYF.

This clone has a single count. The V and J genes are TRBV28 and TRBJ2-7; 7 bases line up with TRBD2. This CDR3 spans 15 amino acids. The germline gives CDR1 MDHEN, CDR2 SYDVKM. Trimming removed 1 base from V and 2 bases from J; junction bases left unmatched: 5. CDR3 sequence: CASSLYTGGPYEQYF. DNA of the CDR3: TGTGCCAGCAGTTTATATACGGGAGGCCCCTACGAGCAGTACTTC.

The V and J genes are TRBV7-9 and TRBJ1-5; 9 bases are a match to TRBD1. V lost 3 bases and J lost 2; bases outside the gene matches: 5. The CDR3 runs 16 residues. Germline V lookup: CDR1 SEHNR, CDR2 FQNEAQ (reference sequence). CDR3: CASSLTGGDGNQPQHF. CDR3 bases: TGTGCCAGCAGCTTGACAGGGGGGGACGGCAATCAGCCCCAGCATTTT.

The sample holds one count of this clone. A read error may account for a junction end that differs from germline. This sequence joins TRBV4-2 and TRBJ1-2; TRBD1 agrees at 9 bases. CDR1 is LGHNA and CDR2 is YNFKEQ in the germline V gene. The CDR3 is 13 residues long. The DNA for the CDR3 is TGTGCCAGCAGCCTGGGACAGGGAACAACGTACCTGTTC. Protein: CASSLGQGTTYLF.

The CDR3 sequence: CASSPRSRDGYTF. The CDR3 nucleotides read TGTGCCAGCAGCCCGCGGTCCAGGGATGGCTACACCTTC. The chain couples TRBV7-2 to TRBJ1-2; D is possibly TRBD1 (5 bases). Trimming pared 5 bases from V and 6 bases from J, leaving 13 bases between. Looked up from germline, CDR1 is SGHTA and CDR2 is FQGNSA. The CDR3 contains 13 residues.

The chain combines TRBV28 with TRBJ1-2; D not certain. Looked up from germline, CDR1 is MDHEN and CDR2 is SYDVKM. V lost 2 bases and J lost 8, with 18 bases in between. The CDR3 runs 15 residues. The CDR3 DNA is TGTGCCAGCAGTTTAAGTATTGAGGGTCGGGGAGGCTACACCTTC. Translated: CASSLSIEGRGGYTF.

The rearrangement joins TRBV7-2 to TRBJ1-2, with D perhaps TRBD1 (5 bases). Germline lookup yields CDR1 SGHTA and CDR2 FQGNSA. Trimming shortened V by 3 bases and J by 0 bases, and 14 bases separated the two germline ends. CDR3 length: 16 residues. CDR3 loop: CASSFAQQVTNYGYTF. DNA for the CDR3: TGTGCCAGCAGCTTCGCCCAACAGGTGACTAACTATGGCTACACCTTC.

This clone was counted once. V is TRBV28 and J is TRBJ2-6, with 10 bases identical to TRBD1. The junction had 7 bases not matched to a gene; V was cut back by 3 bases and J by 2 bases. The CDR3 sequence is 18 residues long. Germline V lookup: CDR1 MDHEN, CDR2 SYDVKM. The CDR3 DNA sequence: TGTGCCAGCAGTTTTCCCGGGACAGGGGCAACTGGGGCCAACGTCCTGACTTTC. Translating it yields CASSFPGTGATGANVLTF. The full variable domain, completed using reference TRBV28 and TRBJ2-6, is DVKVTQSSRYLVKRTGEKVFLECVQDMDHENMFWYRQDPGLGLRLIYFSYDVKMKEKGDIPEGYSVSREKKERFSLILESASTNQTSMYLCASSFPGTGATGANVLTFGAGSRLTVL.

The rearrangement links TRBV12-5 to TRBJ2-3; tentative D call: TRBD1 (6 bases). The ends were cut back, 0 bases at V and 6 bases at J, with 19 bases in the middle. CDR1 and CDR2 (germline): LGHNT, FRNRAP. The CDR3 is made up of 17 amino acids. Written as DNA, the CDR3 is TGTGCTAGTGGTTTGGTACGAGGACAGCTCCTAGGGGATACGCAGTATTTT. Protein product: CASGLVRGQLLGDTQYF.

The gene calls are TRBV19 and TRBJ1-2; 8 positions match TRBD1. The CDR3 sequence is 14 residues long. J was trimmed by 4 bases and V by 4 bases; bases with no gene match: 5. The germline V gene has CDR1 LNHDA and CDR2 SQIVND (reference sequence). The CDR3 here is CASSTGQGSYGYTF. The CDR3 DNA sequence: TGTGCCAGTAGTACTGGACAGGGCAGCTATGGCTACACCTTC.

This clone came up once. The chain couples TRBV28 to TRBJ2-7; D not resolved. CDR3 length: 11 residues. V lost 6 bases and J lost 2, with 5 bases in between. The V gene's germline CDR1 is MDHEN and CDR2 SYDVKM. The CDR3 nucleotides are TGTGCCAGCAGCACGGCCTACGAGCAGTACTTC. Translated, it gives CASSTAYEQYF. The full variable domain, with the rest looked up from reference TRBV28 and TRBJ2-7, is DVKVTQSSRYLVKRTGEKVFLECVQDMDHENMFWYRQDPGLGLRLIYFSYDVKMKEKGDIPEGYSVSREKKERFSLILESASTNQTSMYLCASSTAYEQYFGPGTRLTVT.

J is TRBJ1-2 and V is TRBV15, with 7 bases identical to TRBD1. CDR1 and CDR2 from the germline V gene are LNHNV and YYDKDF (reference sequence). This CDR3 has 13 residues. V dropped 1 base and J dropped 7; count of bases not matched to a gene: 3. CDR3 sequence (DNA): TGTGCCACCAGCAGAGGAGCAGGGGGTGGCTACACCTTC. Translating it yields CATSRGAGGGYTF.